The TCR beta chain described here comes from a study of blood T cells in healthy people across ages. General observations from the study: Roughly linear declines in TCR beta diversity per million T cells occurred with age. Both higher diversity and more naive CD4+ cells marked long-lived donors when set against aged donors.

A few counts support this clonotype. Its antigen remains unknown. The junction and the germline gene differ at one end; a read error may be behind it. They isolated at least 6 million PBMCs from each sample. Germline assignment: CDR1 SGHTA and CDR2 FQGNSA. The CDR3 extends over 16 amino acids. Sample-barcoded 5' priming and a J-beta primer mix drove a second PCR of about 6 to 12 cycles. TCRdb re-called the 5' RACE reads with MiXCR, one entry per CDR3 protein. The repertoire has about 640,000 distinct CDR3 sequences, approximately 30% of them found once; the top ten carry approximately 14%. The specimen was blood. The rearrangement joins TRBV7-2 to TRBJ2-1, with D perhaps TRBD1 or TRBD2 (5 bases each). The source of this sequence is a woman aged 80 or over in good health. The CDR3 sequence is CASSLGSLGVDNVQFF. CDR3 DNA sequence: TGTGCCAGCAGCTTAGGCTCGCTGGGGGTGGACAATGTGCAGTTCTTC.